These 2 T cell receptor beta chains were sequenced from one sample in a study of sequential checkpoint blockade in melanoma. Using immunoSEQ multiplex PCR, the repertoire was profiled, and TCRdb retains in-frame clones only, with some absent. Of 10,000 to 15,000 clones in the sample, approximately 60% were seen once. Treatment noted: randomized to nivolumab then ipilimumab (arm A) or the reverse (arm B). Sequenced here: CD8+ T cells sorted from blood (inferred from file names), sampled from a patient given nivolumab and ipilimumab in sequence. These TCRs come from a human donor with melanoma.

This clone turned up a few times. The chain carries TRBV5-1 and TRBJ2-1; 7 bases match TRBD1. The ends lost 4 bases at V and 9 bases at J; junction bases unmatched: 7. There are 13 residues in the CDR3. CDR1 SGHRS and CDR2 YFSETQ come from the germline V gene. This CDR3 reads CASSTGTVVEQFF. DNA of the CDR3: TGCGCCAGCAGCACGGGGACAGTAGTTGAGCAGTTCTTC.

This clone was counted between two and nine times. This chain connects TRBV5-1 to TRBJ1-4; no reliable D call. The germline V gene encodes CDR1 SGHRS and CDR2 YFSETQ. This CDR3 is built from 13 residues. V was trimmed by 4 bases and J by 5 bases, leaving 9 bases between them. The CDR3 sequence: CASSPAGNEKLFF. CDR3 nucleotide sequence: TGCGCCAGCAGCCCGGCGGGCAATGAAAAACTGTTTTTT.